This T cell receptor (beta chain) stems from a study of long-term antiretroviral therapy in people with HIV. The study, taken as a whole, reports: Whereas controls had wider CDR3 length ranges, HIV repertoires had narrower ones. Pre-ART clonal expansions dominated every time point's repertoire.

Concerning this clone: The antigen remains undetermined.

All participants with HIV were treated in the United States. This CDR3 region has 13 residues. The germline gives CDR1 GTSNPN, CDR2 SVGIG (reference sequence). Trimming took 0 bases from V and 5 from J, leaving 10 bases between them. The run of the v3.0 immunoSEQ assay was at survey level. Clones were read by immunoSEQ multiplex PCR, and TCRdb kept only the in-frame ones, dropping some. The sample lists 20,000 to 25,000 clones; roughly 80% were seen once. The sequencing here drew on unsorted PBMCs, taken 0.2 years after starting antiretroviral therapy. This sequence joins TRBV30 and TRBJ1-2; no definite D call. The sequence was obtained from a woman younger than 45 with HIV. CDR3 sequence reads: CAWSVSPTYGYTF. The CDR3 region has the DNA TGTGCCTGGAGTGTAAGTCCCACATATGGCTACACCTTC.